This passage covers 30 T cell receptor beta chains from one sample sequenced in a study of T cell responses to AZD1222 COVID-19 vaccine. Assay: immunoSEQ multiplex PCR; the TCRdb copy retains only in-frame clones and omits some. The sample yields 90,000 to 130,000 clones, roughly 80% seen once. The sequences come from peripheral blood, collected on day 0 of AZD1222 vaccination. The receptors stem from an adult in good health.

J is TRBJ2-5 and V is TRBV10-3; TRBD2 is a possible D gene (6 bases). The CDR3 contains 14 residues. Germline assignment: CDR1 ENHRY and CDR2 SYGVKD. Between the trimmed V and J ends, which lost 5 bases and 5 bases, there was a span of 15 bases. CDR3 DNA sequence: TGTGCCATCAGTAACCCCCTACGGGGGGAGACCCAGTACTTC. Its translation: CAISNPLRGETQYF.

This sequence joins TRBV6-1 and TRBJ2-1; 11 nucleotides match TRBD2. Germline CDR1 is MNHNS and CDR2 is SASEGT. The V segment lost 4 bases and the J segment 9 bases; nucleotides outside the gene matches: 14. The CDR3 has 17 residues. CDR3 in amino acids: CASSGRLLAGVGIEQFF. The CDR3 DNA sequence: TGTGCCAGCAGTGGAAGGTTACTAGCGGGAGTAGGTATTGAGCAGTTCTTC.

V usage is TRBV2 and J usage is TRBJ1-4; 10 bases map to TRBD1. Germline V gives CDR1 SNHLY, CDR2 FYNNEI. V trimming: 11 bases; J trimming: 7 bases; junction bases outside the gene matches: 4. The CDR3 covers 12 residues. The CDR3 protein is CAVRDRGEKLFF. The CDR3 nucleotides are TGTGCCGTACGGGACAGGGGTGAAAAACTGTTTTTT.

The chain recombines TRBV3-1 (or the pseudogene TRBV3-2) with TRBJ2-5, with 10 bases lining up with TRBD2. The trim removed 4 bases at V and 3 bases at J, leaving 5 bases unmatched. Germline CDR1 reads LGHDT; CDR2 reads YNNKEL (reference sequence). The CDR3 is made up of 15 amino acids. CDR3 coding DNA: TGTGCCAGCAGCCCCTGGACTAGCGGAAAAGAGACCCAGTACTTC. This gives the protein CASSPWTSGKETQYF.

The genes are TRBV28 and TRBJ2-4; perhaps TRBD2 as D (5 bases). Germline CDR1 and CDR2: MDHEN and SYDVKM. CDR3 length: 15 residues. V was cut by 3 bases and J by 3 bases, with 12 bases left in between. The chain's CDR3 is CASSLTHAGKNIQYF. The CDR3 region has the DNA TGTGCCAGCAGTTTGACACACGCGGGCAAAAACATTCAGTACTTC.

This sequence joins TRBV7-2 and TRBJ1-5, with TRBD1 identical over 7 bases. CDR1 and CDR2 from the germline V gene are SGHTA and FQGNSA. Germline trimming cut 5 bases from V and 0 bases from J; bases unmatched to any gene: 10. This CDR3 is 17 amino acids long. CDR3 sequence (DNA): TGTGCCAGCAGCCGCCTACAGGGGATCTATAGCAATCAGCCCCAGCATTTT. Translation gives CASSRLQGIYSNQPQHF. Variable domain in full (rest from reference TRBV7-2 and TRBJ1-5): GAGVSQSPSNKVTEKGKDVELRCDPISGHTALYWYRQSLGQGLEFLIYFQGNSAPDKSGLPSDRFSAERTGGSVSTLTIQRTQQEDSAVYLCASSRLQGIYSNQPQHFGDGTRLSIL.

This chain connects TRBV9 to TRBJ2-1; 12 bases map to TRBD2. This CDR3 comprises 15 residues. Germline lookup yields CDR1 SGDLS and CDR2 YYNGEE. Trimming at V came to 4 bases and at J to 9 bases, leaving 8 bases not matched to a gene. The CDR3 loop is CASSWTSGTNGEQFF. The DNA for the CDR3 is TGTGCCAGCAGCTGGACTAGCGGGACCAATGGTGAGCAGTTCTTC.

The CDR3 coding sequence is TGTGCCAGTAAACCGGGACAGGGCTTGCAGCCCCAGCATTTT. This encodes CASKPGQGLQPQHF. This chain links TRBV19 with TRBJ1-5; 9 bases fit TRBD1. After removal of 7 bases from V and 7 bases from J, the junction contained 8 bases not matched to a gene. CDR3 length equals 14 residues. Germline values: CDR1 LNHDA, CDR2 SQIVND (reference sequence).

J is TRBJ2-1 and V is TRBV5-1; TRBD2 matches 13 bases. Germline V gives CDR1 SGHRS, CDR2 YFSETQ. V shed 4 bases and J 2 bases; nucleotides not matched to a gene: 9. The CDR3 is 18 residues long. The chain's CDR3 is CASSLRTSGSMAYNEQFF. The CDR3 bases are TGCGCCAGCAGCCTAAGGACTAGCGGGAGTATGGCCTACAATGAGCAGTTCTTC.

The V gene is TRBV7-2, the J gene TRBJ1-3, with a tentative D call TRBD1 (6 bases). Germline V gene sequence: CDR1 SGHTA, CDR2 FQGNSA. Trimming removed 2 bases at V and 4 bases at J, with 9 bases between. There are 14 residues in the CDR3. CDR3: CASSLRGSGNTIYF. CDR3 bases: TGTGCCAGCAGCTTAAGGGGGAGCGGAAACACCATATATTTT.

DNA for the CDR3: TGTGCCAGCAGTTACTCGAAAGGGTTTGGAGCTTTCTTT. It is translated as CASSYSKGFGAFF. The V call is TRBV6-5, the J call TRBJ1-1; D is unclear. The germline V gene has CDR1 MNHEY and CDR2 SVGAGI. V lost 0 bases and J 10 bases, leaving 12 bases between the germline ends. The CDR3 length is 13 residues.

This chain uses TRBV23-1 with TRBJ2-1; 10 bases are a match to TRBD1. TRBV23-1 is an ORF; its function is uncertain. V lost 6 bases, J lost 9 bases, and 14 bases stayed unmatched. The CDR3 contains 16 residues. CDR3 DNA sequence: TGCGCCAGCAGCCCCGTTTCCGGGACAGGGGTCGGTGAGCAGTTCTTC. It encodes CASSPVSGTGVGEQFF.

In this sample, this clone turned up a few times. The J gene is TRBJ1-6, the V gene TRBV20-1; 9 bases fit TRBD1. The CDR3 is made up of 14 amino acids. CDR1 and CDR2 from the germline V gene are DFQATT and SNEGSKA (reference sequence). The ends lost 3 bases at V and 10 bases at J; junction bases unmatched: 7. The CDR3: CSASLVTGGSPLHF. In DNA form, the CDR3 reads TGCAGTGCTAGTTTGGTGACAGGGGGGTCACCCCTCCACTTT.

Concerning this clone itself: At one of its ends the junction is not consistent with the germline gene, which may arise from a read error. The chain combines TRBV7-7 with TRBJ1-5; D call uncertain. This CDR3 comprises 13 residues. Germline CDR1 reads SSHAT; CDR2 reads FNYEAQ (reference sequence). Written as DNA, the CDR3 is TGTGCTAGCAGCCGGAGCATCAATCAGCCCCAGCATTTT. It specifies CASSRSINQPQHF.

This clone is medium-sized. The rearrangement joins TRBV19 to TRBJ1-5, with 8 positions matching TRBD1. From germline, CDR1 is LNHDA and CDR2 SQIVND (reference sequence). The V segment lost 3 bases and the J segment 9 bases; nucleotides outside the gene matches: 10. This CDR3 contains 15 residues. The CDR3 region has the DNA TGTGCCAGTAGTATCACAGGGGGGTCCGCACGGCCCCAGCATTTT. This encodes CASSITGGSARPQHF.

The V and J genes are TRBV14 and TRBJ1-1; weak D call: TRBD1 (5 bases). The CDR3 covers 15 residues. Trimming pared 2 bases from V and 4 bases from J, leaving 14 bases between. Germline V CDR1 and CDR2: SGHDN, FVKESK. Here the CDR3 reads CASSQSWFQGTEAFF. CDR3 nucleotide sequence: TGTGCCAGCAGCCAATCCTGGTTTCAGGGCACTGAAGCTTTCTTT.

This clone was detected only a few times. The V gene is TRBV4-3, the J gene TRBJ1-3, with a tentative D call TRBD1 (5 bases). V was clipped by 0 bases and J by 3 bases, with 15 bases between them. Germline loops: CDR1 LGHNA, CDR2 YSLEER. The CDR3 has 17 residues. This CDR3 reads CASSQDPGRVVGNTIYF. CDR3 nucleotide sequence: TGCGCCAGCAGCCAAGATCCGGGCAGGGTGGTTGGAAACACCATATATTTT.

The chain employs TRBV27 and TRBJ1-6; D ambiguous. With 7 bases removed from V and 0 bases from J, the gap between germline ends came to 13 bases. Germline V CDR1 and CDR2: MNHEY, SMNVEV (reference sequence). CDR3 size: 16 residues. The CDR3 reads CASTSSWSSYNSPLHF. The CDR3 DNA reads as TGTGCCAGCACCTCTTCCTGGAGCTCCTATAATTCACCCCTCCACTTT.

CDR3 coding DNA: TGTGCCAGCAGTTACGGGCAGGGGGGTTGGGGCTACACCTTC. This gives the protein CASSYGQGGWGYTF. The rearrangement joins TRBV6-6 to TRBJ1-2; TRBD1 matches at 7 bases. The germline V gene has CDR1 MNHNY and CDR2 SVGAGI (reference sequence). The junction had 8 bases not matched to a gene; V was cut back by 2 bases and J by 8 bases. The CDR3 is made up of 14 amino acids.

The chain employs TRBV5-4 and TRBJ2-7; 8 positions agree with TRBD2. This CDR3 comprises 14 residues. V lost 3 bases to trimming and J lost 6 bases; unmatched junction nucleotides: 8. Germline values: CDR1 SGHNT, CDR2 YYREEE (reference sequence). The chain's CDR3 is CASSSLGRAREQYF. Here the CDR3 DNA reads TGTGCCAGCAGCTCCCTCGGGAGGGCCCGCGAGCAGTACTTC. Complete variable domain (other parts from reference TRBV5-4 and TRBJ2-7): ETGVTQSPTHLIKTRGQQVTLRCSSQSGHNTVSWYQQALGQGPQFIFQYYREEENGRGNFPPRFSGLQFPNYSSELNVNALELDDSALYLCASSSLGRAREQYFGPGTRLTVT.

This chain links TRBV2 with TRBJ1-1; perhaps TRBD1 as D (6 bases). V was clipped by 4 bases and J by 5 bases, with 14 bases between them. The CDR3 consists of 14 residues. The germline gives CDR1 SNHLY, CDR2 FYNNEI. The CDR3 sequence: CASSGGGGSTEAFF. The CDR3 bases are TGTGCCAGCAGTGGTGGAGGGGGAAGTACTGAAGCTTTCTTT. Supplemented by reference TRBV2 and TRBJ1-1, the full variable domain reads EPEVTQTPSHQVTQMGQEVILRCVPISNHLYFYWYRQILGQKVEFLVSFYNNEISEKSEIFDDQFSVERPDGSNFTLKIRSTKLEDSAMYFCASSGGGGSTEAFFGQGTRLTVV.

Written as DNA, the CDR3 is TGTGCCAGCAGCTTGGGATCTATAGACACCGGGGAGCTGTTTTTT. Residues: CASSLGSIDTGELFF. The chain carries TRBV7-2 and TRBJ2-2; D remains ambiguous. CDR3 length: 15 amino acids. Between the trimmed V and J ends, which lost 3 bases and 3 bases, there was a span of 11 bases. Germline V CDR1 and CDR2: SGHTA, FQGNSA.

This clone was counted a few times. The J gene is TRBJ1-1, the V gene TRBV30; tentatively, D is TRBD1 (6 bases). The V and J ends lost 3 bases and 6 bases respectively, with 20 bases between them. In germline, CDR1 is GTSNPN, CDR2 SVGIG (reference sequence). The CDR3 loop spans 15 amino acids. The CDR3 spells CAWRSKGGARAEAFF. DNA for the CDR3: TGTGCCTGGAGGTCCAAAGGGGGGGCCCGAGCTGAAGCTTTCTTT.

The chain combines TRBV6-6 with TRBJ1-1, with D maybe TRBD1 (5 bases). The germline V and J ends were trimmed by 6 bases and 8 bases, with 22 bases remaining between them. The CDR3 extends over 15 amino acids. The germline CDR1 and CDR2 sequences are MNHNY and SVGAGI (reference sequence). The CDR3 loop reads CASRPTAGAGREAFF. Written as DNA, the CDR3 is TGTGCCAGCAGGCCCACCGCAGGCGCAGGGAGGGAAGCTTTCTTT.

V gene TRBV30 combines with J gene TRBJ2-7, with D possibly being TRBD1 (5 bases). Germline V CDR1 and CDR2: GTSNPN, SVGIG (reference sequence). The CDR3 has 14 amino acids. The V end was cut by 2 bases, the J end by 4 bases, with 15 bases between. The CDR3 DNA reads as TGTGCCTGGAGTCCCCCGCGGACAAGGTACGAGCAGTACTTC. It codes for CAWSPPRTRYEQYF.

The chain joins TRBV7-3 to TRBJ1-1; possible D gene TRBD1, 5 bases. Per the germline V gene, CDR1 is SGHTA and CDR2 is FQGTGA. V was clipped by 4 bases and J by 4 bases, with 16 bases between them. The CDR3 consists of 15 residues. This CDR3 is CASSSSGPGSTEAFF. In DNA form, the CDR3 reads TGTGCCAGCAGCTCCTCTGGCCCAGGGAGCACTGAAGCTTTCTTT. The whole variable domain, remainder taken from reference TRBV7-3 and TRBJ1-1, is GAGVSQTPSNKVTEKGKYVELRCDPISGHTALYWYRQSLGQGPEFLIYFQGTGAADDSGLPNDRFFAVRPEGSVSTLKIQRTERGDSAVYLCASSSSGPGSTEAFFGQGTRLTVV.

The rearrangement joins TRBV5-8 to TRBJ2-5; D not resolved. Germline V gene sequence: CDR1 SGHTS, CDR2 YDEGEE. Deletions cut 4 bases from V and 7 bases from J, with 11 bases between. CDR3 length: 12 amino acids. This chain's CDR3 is CASSLTWGTQYF. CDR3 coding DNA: TGTGCCAGCAGCCTAACATGGGGGACCCAGTACTTC. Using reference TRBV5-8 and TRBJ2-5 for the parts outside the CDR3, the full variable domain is EAGVTQSPTHLIKTRGQQATLRCSPISGHTSVYWYQQALGLGLQFLLWYDEGEERNRGNFPPRFSGRQFPNYSSELNVNALELEDSALYLCASSLTWGTQYFGPGTRLLVL.

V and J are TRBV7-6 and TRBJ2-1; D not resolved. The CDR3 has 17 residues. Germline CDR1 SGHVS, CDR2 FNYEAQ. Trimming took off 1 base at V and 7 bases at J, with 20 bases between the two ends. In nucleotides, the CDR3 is TGTGCCAGCAGCTTAGTAATCGACCGGTTTAGGGTGAATGAGCAGTTCTTC. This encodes CASSLVIDRFRVNEQFF.

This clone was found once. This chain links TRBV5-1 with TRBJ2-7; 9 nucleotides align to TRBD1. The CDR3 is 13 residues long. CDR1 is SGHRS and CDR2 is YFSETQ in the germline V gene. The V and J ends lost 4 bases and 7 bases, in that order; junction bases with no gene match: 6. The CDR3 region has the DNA TGCGCCAGCAGCGGGGACAGGGAGGGAGAGCAGTACTTC. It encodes CASSGDREGEQYF. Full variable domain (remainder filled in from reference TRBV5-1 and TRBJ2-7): KAGVTQTPRYLIKTRGQQVTLSCSPISGHRSVSWYQQTPGQGLQFLFEYFSETQRNKGNFPGRFSGRQFSNSRSEMNVSTLELGDSALYLCASSGDREGEQYFGPGTRLTVT.

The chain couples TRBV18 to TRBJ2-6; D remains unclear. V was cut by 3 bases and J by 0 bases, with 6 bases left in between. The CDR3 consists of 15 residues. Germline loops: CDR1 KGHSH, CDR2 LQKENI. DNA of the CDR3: TGTGCCAGCTCACCTGGTAACTCTGGGGCCAACGTCCTGACTTTC. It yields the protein CASSPGNSGANVLTF.